This entry features one T cell receptor beta chain sequence. In the PCR, 60 Vbeta and 13 Jbeta primers were used. Assay used: immunoSEQ multiplex PCR; TCRdb lists only in-frame clones, some missing. The table records 75,000 to 95,000 clones, around 66% of them present only once. At sampling all donors were nominally healthy, likely with unrecorded immune exposures. The entry originates in a study of cytomegalovirus exposure and HLA in healthy donors. V was pared by 3 bases and J by 3 bases, with 3 bases of the junction left unmatched. CDR1 and CDR2 (germline): KGHSH, LQKENI. The CDR3 runs 16 residues. This receptor was taken from a man aged 25 to 40 in good health and CMV-seronegative. The chain links TRBV18 to TRBJ2-1; 12 nucleotides line up with TRBD2. The specimen sequenced was PBMCs. CDR3 bases: TGTGCCAGCTCACCTCTGACTAGCGGGAGCTACAATGAGCAGTTCTTC. The encoded protein is CASSPLTSGSYNEQFF.